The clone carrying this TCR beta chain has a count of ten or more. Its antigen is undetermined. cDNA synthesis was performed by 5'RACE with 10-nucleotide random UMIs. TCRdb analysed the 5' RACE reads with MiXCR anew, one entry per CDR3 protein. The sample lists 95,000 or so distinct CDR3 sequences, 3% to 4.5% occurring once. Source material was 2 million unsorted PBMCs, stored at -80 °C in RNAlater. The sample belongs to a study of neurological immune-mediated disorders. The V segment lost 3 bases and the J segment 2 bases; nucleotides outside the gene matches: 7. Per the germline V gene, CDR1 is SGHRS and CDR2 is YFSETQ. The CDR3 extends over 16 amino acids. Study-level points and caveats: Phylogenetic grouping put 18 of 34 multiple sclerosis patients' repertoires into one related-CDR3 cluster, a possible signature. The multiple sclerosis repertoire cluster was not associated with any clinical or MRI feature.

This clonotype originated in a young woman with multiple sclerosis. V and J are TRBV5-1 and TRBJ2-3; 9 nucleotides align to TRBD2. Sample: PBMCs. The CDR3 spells CASSSLSGGLTDTQYF. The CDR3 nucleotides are TGCGCCAGCAGCTCCCTGAGCGGGGGGCTCACAGATACGCAGTATTTT.